This entry lists 18 T cell receptor beta chains sequenced from one sample in a study of T cell responses to AZD1222 COVID-19 vaccine. The table came from immunoSEQ multiplex PCR; TCRdb's copy has only in-frame clones and leaves some out. This sample has about 97,000 clones, with around 86% found just once. This material consisted of peripheral blood, taken on day 0 of AZD1222 vaccination. All receptors derive from an adult in good health.

This chain links TRBV5-4 with TRBJ2-2; 7 bases map to TRBD1. After removal of 4 bases from V and 5 bases from J, the junction contained 2 bases not matched to a gene. The germline V gene has CDR1 SGHNT and CDR2 YYREEE (reference sequence). The CDR3 loop spans 13 amino acids. Here the CDR3 DNA reads TGTGCCAGCAGCCAACAGGGGACCGGGGAGCTGTTTTTT. It codes for CASSQQGTGELFF.

V and J are TRBV18 and TRBJ2-1; 8 bases line up with TRBD1. Germline V gives CDR1 KGHSH, CDR2 LQKENI. V was clipped by 1 base and J by 8 bases; unmatched bases: 4. The CDR3 contains 14 residues. CDR3 in amino acids: CASSPRTGMDEQFF. Written as DNA, the CDR3 is TGTGCCAGCTCACCACGGACAGGGATGGATGAGCAGTTCTTC.

Only one count was recorded for this clone. The chain uses TRBV6-4 and TRBJ1-1, with D uncertain. Trimming took 4 bases from V and 0 from J, leaving 6 bases between them. The CDR3 has 13 residues. Germline V lookup: CDR1 MRHNA, CDR2 SNTAGT. The CDR3 spells CASSVDMNTEAFF. The CDR3 region has the DNA TGTGCCAGCAGTGTCGACATGAACACTGAAGCTTTCTTT.

The V gene is TRBV7-9, the J gene TRBJ1-2; 7 bases map to TRBD1. V was pared by 5 bases and J by 7 bases, with 7 bases of the junction left unmatched. There are 13 residues in the CDR3. CDR1 is SEHNR, CDR2 FQNEAQ, per germline (reference sequence). The CDR3 loop reads CASSGQAAGGYTF. The DNA for the CDR3 is TGTGCCAGCAGCGGACAGGCCGCTGGTGGCTACACCTTC.

This chain uses TRBV29-1 with TRBJ1-2, with a possible D match to TRBD1 (6 bases). Trimming shortened V by 1 base and J by 1 base, and 10 bases separated the two germline ends. CDR3 length: 14 amino acids. Germline V gene data show CDR1 as SQVTM and CDR2 as ANQGSEA. The CDR3: CSVEAGDNNYGYTF. In DNA form, the CDR3 reads TGCAGCGTTGAAGCGGGGGACAATAACTATGGCTACACCTTC.

The chain couples TRBV4-3 to TRBJ2-1, with D possibly TRBD1 on 6 matching bases. The CDR3 has 15 residues. Germline CDR1 and CDR2: LGHNA and YSLEER. Trimming took off 2 bases at V and 5 bases at J, with 13 bases between the two ends. Here the CDR3 reads CASSQTPGQNNEQFF. The DNA for the CDR3 is TGCGCCAGCAGCCAAACTCCGGGACAAAACAATGAGCAGTTCTTC.

The chain carries TRBV18 and TRBJ1-3; D ambiguous. CDR1 KGHSH and CDR2 LQKENI come from the germline V gene. CDR3 length: 15 amino acids. V was shortened by 2 bases and J by 0 bases, with 8 bases between the two germline ends. The CDR3 nucleotides are TGTGCCAGCTCACCATCGATCGACTCTGGAAACACCATATATTTT. Its translation: CASSPSIDSGNTIYF. The full variable domain, completed using reference TRBV18 and TRBJ1-3, is NAGVMQNPRHLVRRRGQEARLRCSPMKGHSHVYWYRQLPEEGLKFMVYLQKENIIDESGMPKERFSAEFPKEGPSILRIQQVVRGDSAAYFCASSPSIDSGNTIYFGEGSWLTVV.

There are a few counts of this clone. The chain is built from TRBV27 and TRBJ2-7, with TRBD1 identical over 8 bases. This CDR3 is built from 18 residues. Trimming took 6 bases from V and 0 from J; bases not matched to a gene: 16. From germline, CDR1 is MNHEY and CDR2 SMNVEV (reference sequence). The CDR3 DNA follows: TGTGCCAGCAGCCCACTAGGCGGACAGGGTAGGAGCTCCTACGAGCAGTACTTC. It translates to CASSPLGGQGRSSYEQYF.

The chain has TRBV28 and TRBJ2-5, with TRBD1 identical over 12 bases. J lost 5 bases, V lost 6 bases, and 7 bases had no gene match. CDR3 length: 15 amino acids. The germline V gene encodes CDR1 MDHEN and CDR2 SYDVKM. The CDR3 DNA reads TGTGCCAGCAGCACTGGGACAGGGGGCGCGGAGACCCAGTACTTC. Encoded protein: CASSTGTGGAETQYF.

This sequence joins TRBV7-2 and TRBJ2-1, with a tentative D call TRBD2 (5 bases). Trimming pared 3 bases from V and 6 bases from J, leaving 15 bases between. CDR3 length: 15 residues. Per germline, CDR1 SGHTA and CDR2 FQGNSA. CDR3 DNA: TGTGCCAGCAGCTTCGGCCTAGCCCTACTCAATGAGCAGTTCTTC. This codes for CASSFGLALLNEQFF. Looking up the rest from reference TRBV7-2 and TRBJ2-1 gives the full variable domain: GAGVSQSPSNKVTEKGKDVELRCDPISGHTALYWYRQSLGQGLEFLIYFQGNSAPDKSGLPSDRFSAERTGGSVSTLTIQRTQQEDSAVYLCASSFGLALLNEQFFGPGTRLTVL.

The chain joins TRBV5-1 to TRBJ2-7, with D perhaps matching TRBD2 (6 bases). The CDR3 is 15 amino acids. The V end lost 4 bases, the J end lost 5 bases, and 19 bases lay between the germline ends. The germline CDR1 and CDR2 sequences are SGHRS and YFSETQ. CDR3 bases: TGCGCCAGCAGCCCGACGGGGCGGGAAACCCACGAGCAGTACTTC. This translates into CASSPTGRETHEQYF.

The V call is TRBV7-9, the J call TRBJ2-7; 12 positions agree with TRBD1. This CDR3 contains 16 residues. The V gene end was trimmed by 2 bases and the J gene end by 5 bases; junction bases not matched to a gene: 7. Germline lookup yields CDR1 SEHNR and CDR2 FQNEAQ (reference sequence). The CDR3 region has the DNA TGTGCCAGCAGCTTAAACTCCGGGACAGGGGGCGACGAGCAGTACTTC. Amino acid sequence: CASSLNSGTGGDEQYF.

The chain carries TRBV6-2 or TRBV6-3 and TRBJ1-4; the D is unclear. V shed 2 bases and J shed 8 bases, with 21 bases lying between them. Germline assignment: CDR1 MNHEY and CDR2 SVGEGT. This CDR3 is 17 amino acids long. Here the CDR3 reads CASSYPEVAGLDEKLFF. The CDR3 DNA follows: TGTGCCAGCAGTTACCCCGAAGTTGCCGGGTTGGACGAAAAACTGTTTTTT.

The rearrangement uses TRBV27 and TRBJ2-5; either TRBD1 or TRBD2 may supply D (5 bases each). The germline gives CDR1 MNHEY, CDR2 SMNVEV (reference sequence). Between the trimmed V and J ends, which lost 2 bases and 4 bases, there was a span of 14 bases. CDR3 size: 15 residues. The CDR3 DNA is TGTGCCAGCAGTTTAGGTGGGGCAGGGAGAGAGACCCAGTACTTC. Its protein product is CASSLGGAGRETQYF.

The genes are TRBV9 and TRBJ2-1, with a weak D call TRBD1 (6 bases). Between the trimmed V and J ends, which lost 0 bases and 7 bases, there was a span of 11 bases. This CDR3 comprises 14 residues. Germline-derived CDR1 and CDR2 are SGDLS and YYNGEE. In DNA, the CDR3 is TGTGCCAGCAGCGTAGCAGGGGTAGCGAATGAGCAGTTCTTC. It specifies CASSVAGVANEQFF.

The rearrangement joins TRBV19 to TRBJ2-7, with D maybe TRBD1 (5 bases). Deletions cut 3 bases from V and 6 bases from J, with 15 bases between. CDR3 length: 14 amino acids. CDR1 and CDR2 (germline): LNHDA, SQIVND (reference sequence). The CDR3 nucleotides are TGTGCCAGTAGTATCCCGACCAGGGCCGGCGAGCAGTACTTC. Protein sequence: CASSIPTRAGEQYF.

The chain combines TRBV28 with TRBJ2-7; 8 nucleotides line up with TRBD1. Trimming took 6 bases from V and 5 from J; bases not matched to a gene: 6. Germline CDR1 is MDHEN and CDR2 is SYDVKM. The CDR3 length is 13 residues. CDR3 amino acids: CASSPDRENEQYF. Written as DNA, the CDR3 is TGTGCCAGCAGCCCGGACAGGGAAAACGAGCAGTACTTC.

The chain has TRBV5-1 and TRBJ2-5; 7 positions match TRBD1. V lost 3 bases, J lost 5 bases, and 7 bases stayed unmatched. This CDR3 is built from 14 residues. Germline-derived CDR1 and CDR2 are SGHRS and YFSETQ. CDR3 residues: CASSWGQFRETQYF. The CDR3 DNA follows: TGCGCCAGCAGCTGGGGACAGTTTAGGGAGACCCAGTACTTC.